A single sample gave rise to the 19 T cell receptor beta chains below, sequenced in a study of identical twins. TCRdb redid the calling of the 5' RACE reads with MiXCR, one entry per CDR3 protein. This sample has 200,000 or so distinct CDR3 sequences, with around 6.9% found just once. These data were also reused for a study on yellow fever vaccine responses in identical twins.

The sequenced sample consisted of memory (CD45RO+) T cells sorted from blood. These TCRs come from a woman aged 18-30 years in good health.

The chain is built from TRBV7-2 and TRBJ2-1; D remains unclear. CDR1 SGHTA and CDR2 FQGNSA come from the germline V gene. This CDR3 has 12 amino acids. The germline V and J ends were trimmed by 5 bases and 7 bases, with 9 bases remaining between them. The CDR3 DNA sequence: TGTGCCAGCAGCCTCAGCCTTAATGAGCAGTTCTTC. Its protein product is CASSLSLNEQFF.

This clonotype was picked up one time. The CDR3 DNA reads as TGCAGTGTGACACGACCGAACCAAGAGACCCAGTACTTC. Its protein is CSVTRPNQETQYF. The chain couples TRBV20-1 to TRBJ2-5; no reliable D call. CDR1 is DFQATT and CDR2 is SNEGSKA in the germline V gene (reference sequence). CDR3 length equals 13 residues. The germline V and J ends were trimmed by 7 bases and 0 bases, with 12 bases remaining between them.

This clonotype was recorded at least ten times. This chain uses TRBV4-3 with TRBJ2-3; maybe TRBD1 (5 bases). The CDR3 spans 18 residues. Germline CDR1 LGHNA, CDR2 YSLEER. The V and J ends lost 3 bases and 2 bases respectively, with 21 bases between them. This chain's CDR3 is CASSHQWGAASFTDTQYF. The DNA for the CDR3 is TGCGCCAGCAGCCACCAGTGGGGCGCAGCTTCCTTCACAGATACGCAGTATTTT.

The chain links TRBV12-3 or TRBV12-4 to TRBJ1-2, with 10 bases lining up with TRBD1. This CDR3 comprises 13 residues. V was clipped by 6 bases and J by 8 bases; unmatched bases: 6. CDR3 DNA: TGTGCCAGCAGCCCCGGGACAGGGGTCGGCTACACCTTC. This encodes CASSPGTGVGYTF.

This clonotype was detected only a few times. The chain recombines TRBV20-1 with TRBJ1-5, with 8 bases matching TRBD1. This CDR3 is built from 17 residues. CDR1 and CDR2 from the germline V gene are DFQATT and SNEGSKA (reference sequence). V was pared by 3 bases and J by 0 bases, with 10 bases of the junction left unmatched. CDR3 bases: TGCAGTGCTAGTTTTGGGACAGGCGCTTATAGCAATCAGCCCCAGCATTTT. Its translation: CSASFGTGAYSNQPQHF.

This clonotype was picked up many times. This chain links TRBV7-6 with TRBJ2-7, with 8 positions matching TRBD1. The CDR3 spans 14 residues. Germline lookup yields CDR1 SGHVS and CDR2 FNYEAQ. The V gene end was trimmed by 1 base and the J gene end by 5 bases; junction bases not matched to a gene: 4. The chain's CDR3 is CASSLDVRGHEQYF. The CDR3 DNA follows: TGTGCCAGCAGCTTAGATGTCAGGGGGCACGAGCAGTACTTC. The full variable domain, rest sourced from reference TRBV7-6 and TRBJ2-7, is GAGVSQSPRYKVTKRGQDVALRCDPISGHVSLYWYRQALGQGPEFLTYFNYEAQQDKSGLPNDRFSAERPEGSISTLTIQRTEQRDSAMYRCASSLDVRGHEQYFGPGTRLTVT.

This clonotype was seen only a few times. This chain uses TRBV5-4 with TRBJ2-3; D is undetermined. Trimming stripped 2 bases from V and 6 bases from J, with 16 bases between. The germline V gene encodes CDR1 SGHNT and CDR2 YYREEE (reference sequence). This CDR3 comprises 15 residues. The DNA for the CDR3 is TGTGCCAGCAGCTTAATCTCTGCACAGTCCGATACGCAGTATTTT. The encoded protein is CASSLISAQSDTQYF. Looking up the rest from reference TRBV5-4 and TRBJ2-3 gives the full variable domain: ETGVTQSPTHLIKTRGQQVTLRCSSQSGHNTVSWYQQALGQGPQFIFQYYREEENGRGNFPPRFSGLQFPNYSSELNVNALELDDSALYLCASSLISAQSDTQYFGPGTRLTVL.

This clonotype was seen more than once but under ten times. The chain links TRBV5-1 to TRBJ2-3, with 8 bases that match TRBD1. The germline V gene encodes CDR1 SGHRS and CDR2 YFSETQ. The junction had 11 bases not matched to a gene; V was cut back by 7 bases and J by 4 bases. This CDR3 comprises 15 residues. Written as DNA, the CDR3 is TGCGCCAGCTCCCGGACAGGGAGGATTCCAGATACGCAGTATTTT. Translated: CASSRTGRIPDTQYF.

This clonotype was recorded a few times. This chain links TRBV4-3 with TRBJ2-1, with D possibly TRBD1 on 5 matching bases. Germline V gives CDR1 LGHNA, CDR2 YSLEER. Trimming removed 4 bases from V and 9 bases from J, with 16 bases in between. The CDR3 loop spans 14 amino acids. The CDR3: CASSPKGIGGEQFF. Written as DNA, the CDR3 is TGCGCCAGCAGCCCGAAGGGGATCGGCGGTGAGCAGTTCTTC.

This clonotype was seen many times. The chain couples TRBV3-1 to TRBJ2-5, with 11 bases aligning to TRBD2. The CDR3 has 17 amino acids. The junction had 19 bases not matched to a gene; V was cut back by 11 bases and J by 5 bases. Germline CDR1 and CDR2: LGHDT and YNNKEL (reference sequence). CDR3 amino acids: CAPQGLAASHVRETQYF. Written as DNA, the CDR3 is TGTGCCCCGCAGGGACTAGCGGCATCCCACGTGCGGGAGACCCAGTACTTC.

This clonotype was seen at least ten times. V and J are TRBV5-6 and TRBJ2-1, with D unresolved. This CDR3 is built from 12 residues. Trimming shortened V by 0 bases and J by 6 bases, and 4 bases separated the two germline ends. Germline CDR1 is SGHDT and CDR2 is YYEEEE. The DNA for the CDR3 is TGTGCCAGCAGCTTGGGGCCCAATGAGCAGTTCTTC. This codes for CASSLGPNEQFF.

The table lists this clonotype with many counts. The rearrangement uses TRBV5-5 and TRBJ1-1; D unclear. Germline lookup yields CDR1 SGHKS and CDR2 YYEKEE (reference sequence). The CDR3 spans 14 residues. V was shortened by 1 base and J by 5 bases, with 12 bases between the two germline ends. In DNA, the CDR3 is TGTGCCAGCAGCTTGAGTAGGGCGCGAACTGAAGCTTTCTTT. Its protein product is CASSLSRARTEAFF.

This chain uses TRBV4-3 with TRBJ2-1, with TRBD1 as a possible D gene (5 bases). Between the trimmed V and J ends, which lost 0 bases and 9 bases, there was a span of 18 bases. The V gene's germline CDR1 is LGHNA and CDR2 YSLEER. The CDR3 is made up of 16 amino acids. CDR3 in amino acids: CASSQDTVGVRGEQFF. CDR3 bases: TGCGCCAGCAGCCAAGATACTGTCGGCGTTAGGGGTGAGCAGTTCTTC.

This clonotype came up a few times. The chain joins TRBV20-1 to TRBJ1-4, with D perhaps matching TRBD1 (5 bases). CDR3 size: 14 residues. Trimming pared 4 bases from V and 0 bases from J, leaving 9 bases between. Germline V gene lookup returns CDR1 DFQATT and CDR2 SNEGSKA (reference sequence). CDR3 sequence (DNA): TGCAGTGCTAACCCCAGGGCAACTAATGAAAAACTGTTTTTT. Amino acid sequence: CSANPRATNEKLFF.

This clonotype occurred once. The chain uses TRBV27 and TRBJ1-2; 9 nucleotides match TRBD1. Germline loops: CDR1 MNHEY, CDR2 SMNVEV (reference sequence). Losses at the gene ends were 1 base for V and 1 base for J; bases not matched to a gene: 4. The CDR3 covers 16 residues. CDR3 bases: TGTGCCAGCAGTTTATTGGACAGGGGCAGTAACTATGGCTACACCTTC. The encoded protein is CASSLLDRGSNYGYTF.

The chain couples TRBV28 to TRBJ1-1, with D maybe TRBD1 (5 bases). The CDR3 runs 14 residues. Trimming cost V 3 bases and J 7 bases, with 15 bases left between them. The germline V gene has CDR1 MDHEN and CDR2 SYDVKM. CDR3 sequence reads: CASSLGYRRGEAFF. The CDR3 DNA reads TGTGCCAGCAGTTTGGGGTACAGGAGGGGTGAAGCTTTCTTT.

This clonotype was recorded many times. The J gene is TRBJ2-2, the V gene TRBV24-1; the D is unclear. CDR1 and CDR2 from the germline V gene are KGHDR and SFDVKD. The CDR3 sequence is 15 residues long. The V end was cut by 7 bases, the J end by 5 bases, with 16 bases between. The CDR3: CATSGTKPATGELFF. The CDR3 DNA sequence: TGTGCCACCAGCGGTACAAAACCGGCGACCGGGGAGCTGTTTTTT.

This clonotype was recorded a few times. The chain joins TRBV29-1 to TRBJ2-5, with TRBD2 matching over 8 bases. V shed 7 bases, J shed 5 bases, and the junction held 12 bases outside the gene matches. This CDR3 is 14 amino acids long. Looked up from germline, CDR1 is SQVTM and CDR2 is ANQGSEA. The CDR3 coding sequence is TGCAGCGCCGAGGGAGCGGGGGCCGGGGAGACCCAGTACTTC. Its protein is CSAEGAGAGETQYF.

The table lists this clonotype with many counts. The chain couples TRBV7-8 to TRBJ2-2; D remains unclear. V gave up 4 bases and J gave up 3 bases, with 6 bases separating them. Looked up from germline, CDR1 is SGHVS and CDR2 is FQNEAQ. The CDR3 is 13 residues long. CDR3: CASSSVYTGELFF. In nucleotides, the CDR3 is TGTGCCAGCAGCTCCGTTTACACCGGGGAGCTGTTTTTT.